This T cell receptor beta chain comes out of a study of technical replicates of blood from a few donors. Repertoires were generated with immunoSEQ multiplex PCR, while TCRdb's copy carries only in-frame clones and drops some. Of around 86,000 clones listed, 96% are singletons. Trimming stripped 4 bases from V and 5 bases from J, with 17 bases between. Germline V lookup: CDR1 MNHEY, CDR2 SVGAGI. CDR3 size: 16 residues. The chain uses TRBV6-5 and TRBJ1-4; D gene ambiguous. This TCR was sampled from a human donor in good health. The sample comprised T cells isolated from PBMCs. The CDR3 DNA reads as TGTGCCAGCAGTTCGCTCCGGACGGACTTAAATGAAAAACTGTTTTTT. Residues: CASSSLRTDLNEKLFF.